The 13 T cell receptor beta chains listed next were all sequenced from one sample in a study of spatial heterogeneity in lung cancer. TCRdb ran MiXCR on the 5' RACE reads and lists one entry per CDR3 protein. The data hold 40,000 to 45,000 distinct CDR3 sequences, with approximately 6.3% observed a single time. The sample's time point: sample taken at primary tumor resection. The specimen was PBMCs, collected at surgery. The source is a female donor with early-stage non-small cell lung cancer.

The DNA for the CDR3 is TGTGCCAGCAGCCGGGACAGGGAGACTAGCGGGGGTAAAACGGAGACCCAGTACTTC. It encodes CASSRDRETSGGKTETQYF. The genes are TRBV7-2 and TRBJ2-5, with TRBD2 matching over 12 bases. This CDR3 comprises 19 residues. Germline CDR1 SGHTA, CDR2 FQGNSA. V trimming: 5 bases; J trimming: 5 bases; junction bases outside the gene matches: 18.

This clonotype was counted only a few times. This chain connects TRBV6-5 to TRBJ2-3; no reliable D call. CDR1 and CDR2 (germline): MNHEY, SVGAGI. The CDR3 covers 15 residues. The V and J ends lost 0 bases and 5 bases respectively, with 12 bases between them. The CDR3 DNA sequence: TGTGCCAGCAGTTACTCGGGTAGTCACGGAGATACGCAGTATTTT. The encoded protein is CASSYSGSHGDTQYF.

The genes are TRBV5-4 and TRBJ2-3; the match to TRBD2 covers 15 bases. Germline CDR1 is SGHNT and CDR2 is YYREEE (reference sequence). The CDR3 has 16 residues. V was clipped by 5 bases and J by 6 bases; unmatched bases: 7. CDR3 sequence: CASRAGTSGGLDTQYF. The CDR3 DNA reads TGTGCCAGCAGGGCCGGGACTAGCGGGGGGCTGGATACGCAGTATTTT.

This clonotype was recorded at least ten times. The chain carries TRBV6-2 or TRBV6-3 and TRBJ2-1, with D possibly being TRBD1 (5 bases). The CDR3 contains 15 residues. Trimming removed 0 bases from V and 3 bases from J, with 9 bases in between. Germline-derived CDR1 and CDR2 are MNHEY and SVGEGT. The DNA for the CDR3 is TGTGCCAGCAGTTACTCACCAGGGAACTACAATGAGCAGTTCTTC. Protein sequence: CASSYSPGNYNEQFF.

The CDR3 region is CASSQPLRRGLQETQYF. Here the CDR3 DNA reads TGTGCCAGCAGCCAACCTTTAAGGCGAGGGCTCCAAGAGACCCAGTACTTC. The J gene is TRBJ2-5, the V gene TRBV3-1, with D perhaps TRBD2 (5 bases). The CDR3 contains 17 residues. Trimming took off 2 bases at V and 1 base at J, with 17 bases between the two ends. Germline V lookup: CDR1 LGHDT, CDR2 YNNKEL (reference sequence).

In its sample, this clonotype was seen many times. The rearrangement uses TRBV7-2 and TRBJ2-5; possibly TRBD1 for D (6 bases). Germline V gene data show CDR1 as SGHTA and CDR2 as FQGNSA. This CDR3 is 15 amino acids long. V shed 7 bases and J shed 3 bases, with 18 bases lying between them. The CDR3: CASTEGHRPEETQYF. In DNA, the CDR3 is TGTGCCAGCACAGAGGGACACCGGCCAGAAGAGACCCAGTACTTC. Full variable domain (rest looked up from reference TRBV7-2 and TRBJ2-5): GAGVSQSPSNKVTEKGKDVELRCDPISGHTALYWYRQSLGQGLEFLIYFQGNSAPDKSGLPSDRFSAERTGGSVSTLTIQRTQQEDSAVYLCASTEGHRPEETQYFGPGTRLLVL.

This clonotype was seen only a few times. This chain uses TRBV7-2 with TRBJ2-1; D is unclear. The CDR3 spans 14 residues. The germline V gene has CDR1 SGHTA and CDR2 FQGNSA. Trimming pared 1 base from V and 10 bases from J, leaving 14 bases between. DNA for the CDR3: TGTGCCAGCAGCTTAGTATTGGCTGTGATCGAGCAGTTCTTC. This encodes CASSLVLAVIEQFF.

This clonotype was seen at least ten times. A junction boundary mismatches the germline segment, possibly from a read error. The V call is TRBV7-2, the J call TRBJ1-3; D remains ambiguous. CDR1 SGHTA and CDR2 FQGNSA come from the germline V gene. CDR3 length: 13 amino acids. The CDR3 region has the DNA TGTGCCAGCAGCTTAATCTTCGGGAAGGACCTGGATTTT. This sequence encodes CASSLIFGKDLDF.

In its sample, this clonotype was seen a few times. The J gene is TRBJ2-5, the V gene TRBV7-2, with 8 bases aligning to TRBD2. The length of the CDR3 is 14 residues. Germline V gene lookup returns CDR1 SGHTA and CDR2 FQGNSA. V shed 5 bases, J shed 5 bases, and the junction held 7 bases outside the gene matches. The CDR3 reads CASSEGTSYETQYF. The CDR3 nucleotides are TGTGCCAGCAGCGAAGGGACTAGTTATGAGACCCAGTACTTC.

This clonotype occurred many times. V gene TRBV28 combines with J gene TRBJ1-5; D perhaps matches TRBD1 (6 bases). V was clipped by 3 bases and J by 1 base, with 10 bases between them. Germline V lookup: CDR1 MDHEN, CDR2 SYDVKM. The CDR3 contains 15 residues. Here the CDR3 reads CASSFRTASNQPQHF. Written as DNA, the CDR3 is TGTGCCAGCAGTTTCCGGACAGCCAGCAATCAGCCCCAGCATTTT.

V usage is TRBV5-1 and J usage is TRBJ1-3; D unresolved. Trimming left V 4 bases short and J 0 bases short, with 17 bases between. Germline V CDR1 and CDR2: SGHRS, YFSETQ. The CDR3 runs 17 residues. This CDR3 is CASSINLQSYSGNTIYF. The CDR3 bases are TGCGCCAGCAGCATCAACTTACAGTCATACTCTGGAAACACCATATATTTT.

This clonotype has a count of ten or more. The V and J genes are TRBV27 and TRBJ2-7, with 7 bases fitting TRBD1. J was trimmed by 1 base and V by 5 bases; bases with no gene match: 14. This CDR3 has 17 amino acids. Per the germline V gene, CDR1 is MNHEY and CDR2 is SMNVEV (reference sequence). The CDR3 loop reads CASSRGQVGHSSYEQYF. The DNA for the CDR3 is TGTGCCAGCAGTCGTGGACAGGTTGGACACAGTTCCTACGAGCAGTACTTC.

This clonotype was counted many times. The chain uses TRBV5-1 and TRBJ2-4, with a tentative D call TRBD1 (5 bases). This CDR3 has 15 residues. Per germline, CDR1 SGHRS and CDR2 YFSETQ. The V end lost 2 bases, the J end lost 1 base, and 10 bases lay between the germline ends. DNA of the CDR3: TGCGCCAGCAGCTTATCATCAGGGGCCAAAAACATTCAGTACTTC. This translates into CASSLSSGAKNIQYF.